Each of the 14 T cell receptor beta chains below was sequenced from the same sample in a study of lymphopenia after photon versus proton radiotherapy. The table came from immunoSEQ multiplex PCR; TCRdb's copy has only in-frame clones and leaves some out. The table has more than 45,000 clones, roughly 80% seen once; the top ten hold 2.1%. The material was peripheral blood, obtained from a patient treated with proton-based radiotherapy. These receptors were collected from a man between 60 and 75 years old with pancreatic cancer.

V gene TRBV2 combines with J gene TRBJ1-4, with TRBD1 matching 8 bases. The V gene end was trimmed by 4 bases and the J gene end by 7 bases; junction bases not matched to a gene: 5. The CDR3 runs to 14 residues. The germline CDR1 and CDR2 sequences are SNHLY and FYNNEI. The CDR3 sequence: CASSGQQGGEKLFF. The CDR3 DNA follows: TGTGCCAGCAGTGGTCAACAGGGGGGTGAAAAACTGTTTTTT.

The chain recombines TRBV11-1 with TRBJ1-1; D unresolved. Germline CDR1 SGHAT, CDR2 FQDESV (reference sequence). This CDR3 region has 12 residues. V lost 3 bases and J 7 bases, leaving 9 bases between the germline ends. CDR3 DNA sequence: TGTGCCAGCAGCTTGCCTCACCTTGAAGCTTTCTTT. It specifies CASSLPHLEAFF.

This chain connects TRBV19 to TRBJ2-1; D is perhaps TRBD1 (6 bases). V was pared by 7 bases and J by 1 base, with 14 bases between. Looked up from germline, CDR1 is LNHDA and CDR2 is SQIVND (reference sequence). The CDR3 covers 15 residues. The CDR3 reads CASTPRGMSYNEQFF. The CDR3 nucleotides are TGTGCCAGTACCCCCAGGGGCATGTCCTACAATGAGCAGTTCTTC.

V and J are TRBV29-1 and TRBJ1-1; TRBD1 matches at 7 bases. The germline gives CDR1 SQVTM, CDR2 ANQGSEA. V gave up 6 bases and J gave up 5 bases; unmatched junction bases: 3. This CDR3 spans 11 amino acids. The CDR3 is CSVTRGTEAFF. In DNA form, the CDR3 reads TGCAGCGTGACCAGGGGGACTGAAGCTTTCTTT.

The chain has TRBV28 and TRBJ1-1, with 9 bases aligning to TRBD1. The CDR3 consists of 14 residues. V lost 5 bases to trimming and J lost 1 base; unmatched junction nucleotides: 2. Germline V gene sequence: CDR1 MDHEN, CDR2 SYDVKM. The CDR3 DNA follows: TGTGCCAGCAGTCGGGACAGGGCGAACACTGAAGCTTTCTTT. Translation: CASSRDRANTEAFF.

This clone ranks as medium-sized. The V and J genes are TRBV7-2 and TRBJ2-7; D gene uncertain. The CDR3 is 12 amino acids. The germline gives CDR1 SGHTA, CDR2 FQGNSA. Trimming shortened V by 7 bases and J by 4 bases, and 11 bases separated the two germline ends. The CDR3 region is CASTSLGYEQYF. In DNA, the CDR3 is TGTGCCAGCACCTCCCTCGGGTACGAGCAGTACTTC. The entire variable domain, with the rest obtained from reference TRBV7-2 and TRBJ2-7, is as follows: GAGVSQSPSNKVTEKGKDVELRCDPISGHTALYWYRQSLGQGLEFLIYFQGNSAPDKSGLPSDRFSAERTGGSVSTLTIQRTQQEDSAVYLCASTSLGYEQYFGPGTRLTVT.

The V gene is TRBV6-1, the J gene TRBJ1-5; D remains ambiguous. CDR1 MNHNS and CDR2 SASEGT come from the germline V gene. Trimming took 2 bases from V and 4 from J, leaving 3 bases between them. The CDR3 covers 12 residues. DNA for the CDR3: TGTGCCAGCAGTGAAATGAATCAGCCCCAGCATTTT. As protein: CASSEMNQPQHF.

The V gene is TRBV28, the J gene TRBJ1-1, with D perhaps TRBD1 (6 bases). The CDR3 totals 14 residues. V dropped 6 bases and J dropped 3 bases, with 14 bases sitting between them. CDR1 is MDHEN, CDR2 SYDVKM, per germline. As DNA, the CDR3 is TGTGCCAGCAGGGAGGGGGGGCAACACACTGAAGCTTTCTTT. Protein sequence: CASREGGQHTEAFF.

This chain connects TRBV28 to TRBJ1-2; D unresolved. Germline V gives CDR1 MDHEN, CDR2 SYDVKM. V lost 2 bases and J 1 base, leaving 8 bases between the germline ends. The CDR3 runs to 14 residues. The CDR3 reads CASSLEHDNYGYTF. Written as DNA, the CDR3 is TGTGCCAGCAGTTTAGAACACGATAACTATGGCTACACCTTC.

The CDR3 DNA follows: TGTGCCAGCTCACCACATCCCGGCGGGGAGACCCAGTACTTC. The encoded protein is CASSPHPGGETQYF. V and J are TRBV18 and TRBJ2-5, with TRBD2 as a possible D gene (5 bases). Looked up from germline, CDR1 is KGHSH and CDR2 is LQKENI. V lost 1 base to trimming and J lost 5 bases, with 11 bases between them. This CDR3 comprises 14 residues.

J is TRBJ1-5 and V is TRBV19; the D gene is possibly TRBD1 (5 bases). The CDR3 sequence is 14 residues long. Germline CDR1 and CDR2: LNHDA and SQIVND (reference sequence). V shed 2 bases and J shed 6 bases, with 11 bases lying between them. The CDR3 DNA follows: TGTGCCAGTAGTATACAGGGACCTACTCAGCCCCAGCATTTT. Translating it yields CASSIQGPTQPQHF. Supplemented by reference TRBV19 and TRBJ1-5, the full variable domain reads DGGITQSPKYLFRKEGQNVTLSCEQNLNHDAMYWYRQDPGQGLRLIYYSQIVNDFQKGDIAEGYSVSREKKESFPLTVTSAQKNPTAFYLCASSIQGPTQPQHFGDGTRLSIL.

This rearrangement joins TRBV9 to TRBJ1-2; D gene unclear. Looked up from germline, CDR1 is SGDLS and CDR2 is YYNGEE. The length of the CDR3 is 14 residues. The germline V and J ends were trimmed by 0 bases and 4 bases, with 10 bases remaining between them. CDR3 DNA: TGTGCCAGCAGCGTAGGAGGGTCCGGCTATGGCTACACCTTC. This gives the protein CASSVGGSGYGYTF.

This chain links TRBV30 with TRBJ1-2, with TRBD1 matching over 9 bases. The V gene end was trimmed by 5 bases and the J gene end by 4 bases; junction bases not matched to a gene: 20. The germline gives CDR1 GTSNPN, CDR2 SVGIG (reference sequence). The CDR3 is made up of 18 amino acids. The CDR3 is CAWQRFLLPGQGTYGYTF. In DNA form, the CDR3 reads TGTGCCTGGCAACGATTTTTACTCCCGGGACAGGGAACCTATGGCTACACCTTC.

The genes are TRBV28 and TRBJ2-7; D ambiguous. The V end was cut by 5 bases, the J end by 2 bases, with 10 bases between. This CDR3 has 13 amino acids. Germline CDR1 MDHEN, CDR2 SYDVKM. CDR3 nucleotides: TGTGCCAGCAGTCGACCTCAACCCTACGAGCAGTACTTC. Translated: CASSRPQPYEQYF.